The source of this T cell receptor beta chain is a study of T cell responses to AZD1222 COVID-19 vaccine. Only in-frame clones appear in the TCRdb table, and some are missing; sequencing was by immunoSEQ multiplex PCR. The repertoire holds around 170,000 clones, roughly 90% seen once, with approximately 4.8% in the top ten. Study-level results: Females outnumbered males among donors, who were mostly white British; clonal diversity was possibly underestimated.

V shed 6 bases, J shed 5 bases, and the junction held 10 bases outside the gene matches. The CDR3 covers 14 residues. The germline V gene encodes CDR1 SGHRS and CDR2 YFSETQ. This clone showed up just once. Its antigen remains unknown. The chain is built from TRBV5-1 and TRBJ2-7; 8 bases are shared with TRBD2. The origin of this receptor is an adult in good health. The material was peripheral blood, obtained on day 0 of AZD1222 vaccination. CDR3 loop: CASNPIAGSHEQYF. Here the CDR3 DNA reads TGCGCCAGCAACCCGATAGCGGGGTCCCACGAGCAGTACTTC.